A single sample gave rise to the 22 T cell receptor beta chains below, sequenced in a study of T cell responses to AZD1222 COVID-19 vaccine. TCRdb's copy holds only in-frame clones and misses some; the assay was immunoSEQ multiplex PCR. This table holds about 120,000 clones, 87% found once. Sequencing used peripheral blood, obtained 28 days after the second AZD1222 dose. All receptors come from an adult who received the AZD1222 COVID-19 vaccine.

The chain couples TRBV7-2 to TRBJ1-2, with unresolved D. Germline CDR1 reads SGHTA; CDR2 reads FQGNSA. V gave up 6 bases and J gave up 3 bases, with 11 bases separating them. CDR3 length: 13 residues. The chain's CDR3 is CASSSGEDYGYTF. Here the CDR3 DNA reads TGTGCCAGCAGTTCCGGGGAAGACTATGGCTACACCTTC. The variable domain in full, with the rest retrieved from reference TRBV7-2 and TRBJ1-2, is GAGVSQSPSNKVTEKGKDVELRCDPISGHTALYWYRQSLGQGLEFLIYFQGNSAPDKSGLPSDRFSAERTGGSVSTLTIQRTQQEDSAVYLCASSSGEDYGYTFGSGTRLTVV.

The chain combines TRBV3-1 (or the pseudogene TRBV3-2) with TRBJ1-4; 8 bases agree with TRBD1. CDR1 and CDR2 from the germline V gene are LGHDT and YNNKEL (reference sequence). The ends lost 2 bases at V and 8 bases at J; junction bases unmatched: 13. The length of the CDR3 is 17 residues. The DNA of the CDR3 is TGTGCCAGCAGCCAACAAAAGGCACAGGGGGGACGAGAAAAACTGTTTTTT. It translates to CASSQQKAQGGREKLFF.

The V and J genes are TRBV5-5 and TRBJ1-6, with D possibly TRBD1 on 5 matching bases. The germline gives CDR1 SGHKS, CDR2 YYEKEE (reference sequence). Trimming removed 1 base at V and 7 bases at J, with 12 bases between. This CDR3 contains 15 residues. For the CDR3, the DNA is TGTGCCAGCAGCTTGACAGGAATTCGCAATTCACCCCTCCACTTT. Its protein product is CASSLTGIRNSPLHF. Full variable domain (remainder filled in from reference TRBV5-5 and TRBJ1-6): DAGVTQSPTHLIKTRGQQVTLRCSPISGHKSVSWYQQVLGQGPQFIFQYYEKEERGRGNFPDRFSARQFPNYSSELNVNALLLGDSALYLCASSLTGIRNSPLHFGNGTRLTVT.

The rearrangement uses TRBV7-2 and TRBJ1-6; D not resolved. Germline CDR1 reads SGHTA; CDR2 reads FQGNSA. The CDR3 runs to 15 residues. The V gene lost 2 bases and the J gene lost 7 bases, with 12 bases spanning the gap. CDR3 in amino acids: CASSLLIDLNSPLHF. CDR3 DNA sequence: TGTGCCAGCAGCTTATTAATAGATCTAAATTCACCCCTCCACTTT. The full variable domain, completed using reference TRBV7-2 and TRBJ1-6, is GAGVSQSPSNKVTEKGKDVELRCDPISGHTALYWYRQSLGQGLEFLIYFQGNSAPDKSGLPSDRFSAERTGGSVSTLTIQRTQQEDSAVYLCASSLLIDLNSPLHFGNGTRLTVT.

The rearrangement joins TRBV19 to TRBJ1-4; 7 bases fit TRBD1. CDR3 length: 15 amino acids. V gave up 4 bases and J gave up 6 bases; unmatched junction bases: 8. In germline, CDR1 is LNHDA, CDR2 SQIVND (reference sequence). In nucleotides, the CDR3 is TGTGCCAGTAGTACTGGACAGGACTTTGATGAAAAACTGTTTTTT. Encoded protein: CASSTGQDFDEKLFF.

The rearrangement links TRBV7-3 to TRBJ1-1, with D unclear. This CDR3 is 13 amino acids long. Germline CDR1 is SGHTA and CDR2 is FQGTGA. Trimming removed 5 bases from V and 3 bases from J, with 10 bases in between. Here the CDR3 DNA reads TGTGCCAGCAGCCGCACATGGGACACTGAAGCTTTCTTT. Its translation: CASSRTWDTEAFF.

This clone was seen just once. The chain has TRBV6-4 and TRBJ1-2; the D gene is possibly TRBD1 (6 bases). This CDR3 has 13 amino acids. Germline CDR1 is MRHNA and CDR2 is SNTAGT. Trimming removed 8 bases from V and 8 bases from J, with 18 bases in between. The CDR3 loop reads CASRQDPTGGYTF. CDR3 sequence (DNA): TGTGCCAGCCGCCAGGACCCGACAGGCGGCTACACCTTC.

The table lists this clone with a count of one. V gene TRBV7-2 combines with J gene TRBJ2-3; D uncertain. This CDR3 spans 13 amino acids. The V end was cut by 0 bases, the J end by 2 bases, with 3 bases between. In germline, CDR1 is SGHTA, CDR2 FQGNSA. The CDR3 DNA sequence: TGTGCCAGCAGCTTAGCCTACACAGATACGCAGTATTTT. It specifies CASSLAYTDTQYF.

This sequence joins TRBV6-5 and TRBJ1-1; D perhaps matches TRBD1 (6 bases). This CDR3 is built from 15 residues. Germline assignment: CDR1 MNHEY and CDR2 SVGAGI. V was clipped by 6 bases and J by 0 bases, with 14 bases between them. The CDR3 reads CASRQKGGMNTEAFF. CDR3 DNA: TGTGCCAGCAGACAGAAGGGGGGTATGAACACTGAAGCTTTCTTT.

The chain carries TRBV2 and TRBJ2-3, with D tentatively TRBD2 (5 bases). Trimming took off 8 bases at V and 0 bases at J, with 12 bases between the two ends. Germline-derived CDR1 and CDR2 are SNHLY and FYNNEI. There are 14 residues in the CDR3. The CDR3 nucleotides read TGTGCCAGCGGCGGGCGGGCTAGCACAGATACGCAGTATTTT. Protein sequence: CASGGRASTDTQYF. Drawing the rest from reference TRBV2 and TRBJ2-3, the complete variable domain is EPEVTQTPSHQVTQMGQEVILRCVPISNHLYFYWYRQILGQKVEFLVSFYNNEISEKSEIFDDQFSVERPDGSNFTLKIRSTKLEDSAMYFCASGGRASTDTQYFGPGTRLTVL.

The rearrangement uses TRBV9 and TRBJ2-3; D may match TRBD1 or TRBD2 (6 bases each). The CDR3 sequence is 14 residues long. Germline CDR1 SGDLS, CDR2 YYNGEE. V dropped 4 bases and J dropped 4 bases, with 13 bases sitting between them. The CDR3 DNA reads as TGTGCCAGCAGCCCCGGAGGGGGTCCAGATACGCAGTATTTT. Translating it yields CASSPGGGPDTQYF.

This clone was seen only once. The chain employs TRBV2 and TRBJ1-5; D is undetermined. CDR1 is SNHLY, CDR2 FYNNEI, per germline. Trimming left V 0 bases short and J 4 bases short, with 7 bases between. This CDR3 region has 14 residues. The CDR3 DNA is TGTGCCAGCAGTGAAGCGTTCAAGAATCAGCCCCAGCATTTT. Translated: CASSEAFKNQPQHF.

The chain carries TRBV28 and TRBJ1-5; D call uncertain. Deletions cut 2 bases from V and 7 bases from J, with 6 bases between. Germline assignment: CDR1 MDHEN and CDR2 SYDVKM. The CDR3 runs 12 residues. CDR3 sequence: CASSLPPQPQHF. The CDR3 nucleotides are TGTGCCAGCAGTTTACCCCCCCAGCCCCAGCATTTT.

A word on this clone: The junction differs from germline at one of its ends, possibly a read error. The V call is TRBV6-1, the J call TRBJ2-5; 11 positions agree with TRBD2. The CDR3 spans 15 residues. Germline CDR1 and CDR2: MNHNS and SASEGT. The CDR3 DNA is TGTGCCAGCAGCGAAGGGCTAGCGGGGGGAGAGACCCAGTACTTC. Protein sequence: CASSEGLAGGETQYF.

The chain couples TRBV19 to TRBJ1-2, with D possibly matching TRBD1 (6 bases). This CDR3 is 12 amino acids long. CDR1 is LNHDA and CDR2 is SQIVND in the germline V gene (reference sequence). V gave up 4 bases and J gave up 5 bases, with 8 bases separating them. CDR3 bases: TGTGCCAGTAGTAACAGGGAATATGGCTACACCTTC. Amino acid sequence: CASSNREYGYTF.

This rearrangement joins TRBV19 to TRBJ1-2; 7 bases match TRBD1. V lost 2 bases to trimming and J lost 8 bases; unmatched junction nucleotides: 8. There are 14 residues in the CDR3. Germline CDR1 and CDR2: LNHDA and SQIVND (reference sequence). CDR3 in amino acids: CASSIRDRAEGYTF. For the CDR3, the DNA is TGTGCCAGTAGTATACGTGACAGGGCGGAAGGCTACACCTTC.

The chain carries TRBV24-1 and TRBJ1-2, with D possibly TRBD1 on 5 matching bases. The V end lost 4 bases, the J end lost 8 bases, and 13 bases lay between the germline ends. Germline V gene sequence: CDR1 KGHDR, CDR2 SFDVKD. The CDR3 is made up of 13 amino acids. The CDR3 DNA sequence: TGTGCCACCAGTGACTGGGCGGGGGTAGGCTACACCTTC. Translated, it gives CATSDWAGVGYTF.

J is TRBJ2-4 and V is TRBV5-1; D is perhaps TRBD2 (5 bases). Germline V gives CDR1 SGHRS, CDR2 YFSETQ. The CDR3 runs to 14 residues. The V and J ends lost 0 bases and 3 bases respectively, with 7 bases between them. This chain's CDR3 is CASSLAGIKNIQYF. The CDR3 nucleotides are TGCGCCAGCAGCTTGGCGGGGATCAAAAACATTCAGTACTTC.

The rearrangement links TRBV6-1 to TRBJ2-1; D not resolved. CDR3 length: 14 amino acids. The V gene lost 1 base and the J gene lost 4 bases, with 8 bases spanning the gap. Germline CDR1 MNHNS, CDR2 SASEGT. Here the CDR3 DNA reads TGTGCCAGCAGTGAAGGGTATGGGTACAATGAGCAGTTCTTC. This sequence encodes CASSEGYGYNEQFF.

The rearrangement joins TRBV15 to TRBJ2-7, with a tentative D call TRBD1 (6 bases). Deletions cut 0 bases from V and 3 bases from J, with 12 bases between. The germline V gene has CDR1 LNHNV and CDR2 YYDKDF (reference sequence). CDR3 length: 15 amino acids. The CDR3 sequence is CATSRDRGRYYEQYF. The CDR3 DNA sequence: TGTGCCACCAGCAGAGACAGGGGTAGATACTACGAGCAGTACTTC.

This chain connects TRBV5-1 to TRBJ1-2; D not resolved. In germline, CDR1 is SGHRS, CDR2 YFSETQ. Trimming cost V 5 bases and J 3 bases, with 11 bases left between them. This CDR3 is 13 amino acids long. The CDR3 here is CASRFQEHYGYTF. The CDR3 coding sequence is TGCGCCAGCAGATTTCAGGAGCACTATGGCTACACCTTC.

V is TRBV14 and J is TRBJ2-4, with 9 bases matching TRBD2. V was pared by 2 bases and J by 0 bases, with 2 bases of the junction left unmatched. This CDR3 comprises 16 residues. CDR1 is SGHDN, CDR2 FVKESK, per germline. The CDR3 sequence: CASSQKTSGAKNIQYF. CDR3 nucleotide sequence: TGTGCCAGCAGCCAAAAGACTAGCGGAGCCAAAAACATTCAGTACTTC.